Detailed here is one T cell receptor beta chain. The table lists this clone with a count of one. No antigen is known for it. No clone much larger than this one lies a single base away; base qualities are absent. The data were taken from a study of T cell changes during pregnancy in multiple sclerosis (dated by TCRdb to the late 2010s). A note on the overall study: In women with multiple sclerosis, the researchers looked at how the T cell repertoire shifted as pregnancy progressed.

The germline V gene (reference sequence) supplies CDR1 LNHDA and CDR2 SQIVND. V lost 9 bases and J lost 3 bases, and the count of bases not matched to a germline gene is 7. Taken from cysteine to phenylalanine, the CDR3 has 15 residues. Only CDR3 DNA remains: 45 bases, in frame from the first base. Library generation was performed with the immunoSEQ multiplex PCR assay. TCRdb retrieved this table from immuneACCESS and kept in-frame rearrangements only. Not all clones are present; in checked studies, unresolved V genes account for under half, and no reason is known for the remainder. Within this sample are approximately 100,000 clones, with about 94% of them counted one time only. The ten largest clones take up approximately 0.97% of the sample.

The sample in question was peripheral blood, obtained before pregnancy. The receptor comes from a female donor with multiple sclerosis, enrolled in a pregnancy study. Recombination linked TRBV19 to TRBJ2-2, and TRBD2 matches 10 of the central bases. The nucleotide sequence reads TGTGCCAGCACAGCGGGAGGGCCGGACACCGGGGAGCTGTTTTTT. Its protein is CASTAGGPDTGELFF. The CDR3, completed at both ends by the reference TRBV19 and TRBJ2-2 genes, gives the full variable domain DGGITQSPKYLFRKEGQNVTLSCEQNLNHDAMYWYRQDPGQGLRLIYYSQIVNDFQKGDIAEGYSVSREKKESFPLTVTSAQKNPTAFYLCASTAGGPDTGELFFGEGSRLTVL.